This passage covers 31 T cell receptor beta chains from one sample sequenced in a study of cytomegalovirus exposure and HLA in healthy donors. Vbeta (60) and Jbeta (13) primers were used in the PCR. The assay was immunoSEQ multiplex PCR, and TCRdb's table has in-frame clones only and misses some. The data hold some 130,000 clones, with approximately 74% observed a single time. The sequencing input was PBMCs. These receptors were collected from a male donor in good health and CMV-seronegative.

The table lists this clone with a few counts. The rearrangement joins TRBV11-2 to TRBJ2-7; 7 bases align to TRBD1. Germline CDR1 reads SGHAT; CDR2 reads FQNNGV. V gave up 1 base and J gave up 3 bases; unmatched junction bases: 6. The CDR3 spans 15 residues. The CDR3 coding sequence is TGTGCCAGCAGCTTAGGGGACAGTCCCTACTACGAGCAGTACTTC. This gives the protein CASSLGDSPYYEQYF. The variable domain in full, with the rest retrieved from reference TRBV11-2 and TRBJ2-7, is EAGVAQSPRYKIIEKRQSVAFWCNPISGHATLYWYQQILGQGPKLLIQFQNNGVVDDSQLPKDRFSAERLKGVDSTLKIQPAKLEDSAVYLCASSLGDSPYYEQYFGPGTRLTVT.

This rearrangement joins TRBV7-2 to TRBJ2-2; D remains unclear. Trimming shortened V by 1 base and J by 9 bases, and 6 bases separated the two germline ends. Germline-derived CDR1 and CDR2 are SGHTA and FQGNSA. This CDR3 comprises 12 residues. The CDR3 nucleotides read TGTGCCAGCAGCTTAGTGAGCCGGGAGCTGTTTTTT. Protein product: CASSLVSRELFF.

The genes are TRBV2 and TRBJ2-5; 7 bases agree with TRBD2. Germline trimming cut 3 bases from V and 4 bases from J; bases unmatched to any gene: 8. The V gene's germline CDR1 is SNHLY and CDR2 FYNNEI. There are 15 residues in the CDR3. CDR3 region: CASSDHGAGTETQYF. The CDR3 region has the DNA TGTGCCAGCAGTGACCACGGAGCGGGAACAGAGACCCAGTACTTC.

The V and J genes are TRBV28 and TRBJ2-4; 7 positions match TRBD1. V dropped 4 bases and J dropped 7; count of bases not matched to a gene: 13. Germline-derived CDR1 and CDR2 are MDHEN and SYDVKM. CDR3 length: 16 amino acids. The CDR3 sequence is CASSWSRTGETNIQYF. The CDR3 DNA reads TGTGCCAGCAGTTGGAGTAGGACAGGCGAAACGAACATTCAGTACTTC.

V usage is TRBV4-1 and J usage is TRBJ2-6; D might be TRBD2 (7 bases). V shed 3 bases and J shed 12 bases, with 12 bases lying between them. The CDR3 extends over 13 amino acids. Germline V lookup: CDR1 MGHRA, CDR2 YSYEKL. DNA of the CDR3: TGCGCCAGCAGCCAGGGGGGGGACACCGTCCTGACTTTC. Amino acids: CASSQGGDTVLTF.

This chain links TRBV6-1 with TRBJ1-2; the D is unclear. The CDR3 contains 17 residues. From germline, CDR1 is MNHNS and CDR2 SASEGT. V was pared by 3 bases and J by 6 bases, with 23 bases between. CDR3 sequence: CASSDHLRRGGTDGYTF. The CDR3 nucleotides are TGTGCCAGCAGTGATCACCTCCGTCGGGGAGGAACGGATGGCTACACCTTC.

The rearrangement joins TRBV7-9 to TRBJ2-2, with 10 bases fitting TRBD2. CDR1 and CDR2 from the germline V gene are SEHNR and FQNEAQ (reference sequence). Unmatched junction bases numbered 2, after V lost 3 bases and J lost 4 bases. CDR3 length: 15 residues. The CDR3 region has the DNA TGTGCCAGCAGCTTTTTAGCGGGGGGCACCGGGGAGCTGTTTTTT. It codes for CASSFLAGGTGELFF. The full variable domain, its missing parts supplied by reference TRBV7-9 and TRBJ2-2, is DTGVSQNPRHKITKRGQNVTFRCDPISEHNRLYWYRQTLGQGPEFLTYFQNEAQLEKSRLLSDRFSAERPKGSFSTLEIQRTEQGDSAMYLCASSFLAGGTGELFFGEGSRLTVL.

This clone has just a few counts. The rearrangement joins TRBV10-3 to TRBJ2-2, with TRBD2 matching 9 bases. Per germline, CDR1 ENHRY and CDR2 SYGVKD. V was pared by 3 bases and J by 4 bases, with 6 bases of the junction left unmatched. The CDR3 contains 16 residues. CDR3: CAISEAAGGLTGELFF. In nucleotides, the CDR3 is TGTGCCATCAGTGAAGCAGCGGGGGGACTCACCGGGGAGCTGTTTTTT.

The chain is built from TRBV5-1 and TRBJ1-4; 9 positions match TRBD1. The CDR3 has 15 residues. CDR1 and CDR2 (germline): SGHRS, YFSETQ. The ends lost 2 bases at V and 8 bases at J; junction bases unmatched: 7. CDR3 in DNA: TGCGCCAGCAGCTTAAGGGGACAGGGTGCGGAAAAACTGTTTTTT. Residues: CASSLRGQGAEKLFF.

This clone was seen only once. The chain joins TRBV28 to TRBJ1-2, with 9 nucleotides matching TRBD1. Germline V CDR1 and CDR2: MDHEN, SYDVKM. With V trimmed by 2 bases and J by 4 bases, 5 bases remained unmatched. The CDR3 length is 15 residues. The CDR3 region has the DNA TGTGCCAGCAGTTTAGGGGGACAGGGTATCTATGGCTACACCTTC. Translating gives CASSLGGQGIYGYTF.

The chain links TRBV9 to TRBJ2-5; 12 bases are shared with TRBD2. The germline CDR1 and CDR2 sequences are SGDLS and YYNGEE. V was clipped by 4 bases and J by 5 bases; unmatched bases: 15. The CDR3 runs to 18 residues. In nucleotides, the CDR3 is TGTGCCAGCAGCCAGCAGGGACTAGCGGGCTCTGGGGGGGAGACCCAGTACTTC. Protein: CASSQQGLAGSGGETQYF.

The rearrangement uses TRBV2 and TRBJ2-1; 10 nucleotides agree with TRBD2. This CDR3 comprises 12 residues. Germline-derived CDR1 and CDR2 are SNHLY and FYNNEI. The CDR3 DNA is TGTACCCAAGGACTAGCGGCAAATGAGCAGTTCTTC. Residues: CTQGLAANEQFF.

The chain uses TRBV28 and TRBJ1-5; TRBD1 matches at 8 bases. The CDR3 is made up of 14 amino acids. The V gene's germline CDR1 is MDHEN and CDR2 SYDVKM. Trimming took 7 bases from V and 6 from J; bases not matched to a gene: 8. CDR3: CASTLDRGRQPQHF. The CDR3 DNA follows: TGTGCCAGCACTCTCGACAGGGGCCGTCAGCCCCAGCATTTT.

About this clone itself: The junction departs from germline at one end; a sequencing error may be responsible. The chain recombines TRBV7-9 with TRBJ2-5; 13 bases align to TRBD2. This CDR3 region has 16 residues. The germline gives CDR1 SEHNR, CDR2 FQNEAQ (reference sequence). In DNA form, the CDR3 reads TGTTCCAGCAGCCCGGAACTAGCGGGGGGGCTGGAGACCCAGTACTTC. Encoded protein: CSSSPELAGGLETQYF. The whole variable domain, filled in from reference TRBV7-9 and TRBJ2-5, reads DTGVSQNPRHKITKRGQNVTFRCDPISEHNRLYWYRQTLGQGPEFLTYFQNEAQLEKSRLLSDRFSAERPKGSFSTLEIQRTEQGDSAMYLCSSSPELAGGLETQYFGPGTRLLVL.

The gene calls are TRBV25-1 and TRBJ1-3, with 8 bases lining up with TRBD1. The ends lost 6 bases at V and 7 bases at J; junction bases unmatched: 8. This CDR3 contains 14 residues. Germline V gene sequence: CDR1 MGHDK, CDR2 SYGVNS. The CDR3 spells CASSDRGRGNTIYF. CDR3 in DNA: TGTGCCAGCAGCGACAGGGGCAGAGGGAACACCATATATTTT.

This clone was found a few times. This rearrangement joins TRBV6-6 to TRBJ2-3; tentative D call: TRBD2 (5 bases). Trimming cost V 10 bases and J 0 bases, with 17 bases left between them. CDR1 is MNHNY and CDR2 is SVGAGI in the germline V gene (reference sequence). The CDR3 contains 15 residues. This CDR3 is CAIKRVTSSTDTQYF. CDR3 DNA: TGTGCCATCAAGAGGGTCACGAGTAGCACAGATACGCAGTATTTT.

The chain recombines TRBV6-6 with TRBJ2-7, with D uncertain. V lost 4 bases to trimming and J lost 4 bases, with 14 bases between them. The germline CDR1 and CDR2 sequences are MNHNY and SVGAGI (reference sequence). This CDR3 comprises 14 residues. The CDR3 nucleotides read TGTGCCAGCAGTTCAGGTTTTGAGATTTACGAGCAGTACTTC. Translated, it gives CASSSGFEIYEQYF.

The chain employs TRBV5-1 and TRBJ2-3, with TRBD2 matching 9 bases. CDR3 length: 15 amino acids. The junction had 5 bases not matched to a gene; V was cut back by 0 bases and J by 6 bases. CDR1 is SGHRS and CDR2 is YFSETQ in the germline V gene. DNA of the CDR3: TGCGCCAGCAGCTTGGGTCTAGCGGGATATGATACGCAGTATTTT. Translation gives CASSLGLAGYDTQYF.

This chain connects TRBV7-2 to TRBJ1-1; 7 bases agree with TRBD1. V gave up 2 bases and J gave up 4 bases; unmatched junction bases: 7. The CDR3 has 15 residues. Germline CDR1 reads SGHTA; CDR2 reads FQGNSA. CDR3 residues: CASSLRQGVSTEAFF. In nucleotides, the CDR3 is TGTGCCAGCAGCTTACGGCAGGGGGTGAGCACTGAAGCTTTCTTT.

The chain combines TRBV4-1 with TRBJ1-2; D might be TRBD1 (5 bases). Germline CDR1 reads MGHRA; CDR2 reads YSYEKL. V was clipped by 0 bases and J by 6 bases, with 11 bases between them. This CDR3 spans 14 amino acids. This chain's CDR3 is CASSQDRGWDGYTF. The DNA of the CDR3 is TGCGCCAGCAGCCAAGACCGGGGGTGGGATGGCTACACCTTC.

V gene TRBV6-5 combines with J gene TRBJ1-2; TRBD1 matches 7 bases. V shed 0 bases and J 1 base; nucleotides not matched to a gene: 2. The CDR3 is 15 residues long. The germline V gene has CDR1 MNHEY and CDR2 SVGAGI. Here the CDR3 DNA reads TGTGCCAGCAGTTACTCGACAGGGTTTAACTATGGCTACACCTTC. Amino acids: CASSYSTGFNYGYTF.

This rearrangement joins TRBV2 to TRBJ1-3, with TRBD1 matching over 7 bases. In germline, CDR1 is SNHLY, CDR2 FYNNEI. V was clipped by 6 bases and J by 1 base; unmatched bases: 3. The CDR3 has 14 amino acids. The chain's CDR3 is CASRGTVSGNTIYF. The CDR3 coding sequence is TGTGCCAGCAGGGGGACAGTTTCTGGAAACACCATATATTTT.

This chain connects TRBV7-8 to TRBJ2-1; D not resolved. V lost 3 bases to trimming and J lost 8 bases, with 8 bases between them. The CDR3 runs to 12 residues. Germline CDR1 is SGHVS and CDR2 is FQNEAQ. This CDR3 reads CASSLLGDEQFF. CDR3 bases: TGTGCCAGCAGCTTGTTGGGCGATGAGCAGTTCTTC.

This chain links TRBV7-9 with TRBJ2-7; weak D call: TRBD1 (6 bases). Germline assignment: CDR1 SEHNR and CDR2 FQNEAQ (reference sequence). This CDR3 region has 14 residues. V was clipped by 5 bases and J by 7 bases, with 18 bases between them. The CDR3 DNA is TGTGCCAGCAGCCCTACAGGGTACACGGGGGAGCAGTACTTC. It encodes CASSPTGYTGEQYF.

This clone was detected only once. The chain has TRBV9 and TRBJ2-5, with 9 positions matching TRBD1. The J call may be wrong; the DNA end is better matched by TRBJ2-7. CDR3 length: 13 amino acids. Germline V gene sequence: CDR1 SGDLS, CDR2 YYNGEE. In nucleotides, the CDR3 is TGTGCCAGCAGCCCGGGACAGGGCTACGAGCAGTACTTC. As protein: CASSPGQGYEQYF.

This clone was counted a few times. The chain joins TRBV18 to TRBJ2-7; 9 bases align to TRBD1. The CDR3 extends over 13 amino acids. Germline loops: CDR1 KGHSH, CDR2 LQKENI. J lost 3 bases, V lost 4 bases, and 1 base had no gene match. The CDR3: CASSRGQGYEQYF. The CDR3 DNA sequence: TGTGCCAGCTCACGGGGACAGGGCTACGAGCAGTACTTC.

The V call is TRBV19, the J call TRBJ1-5; possibly TRBD1 for D (5 bases). This CDR3 is 13 amino acids long. The V end lost 3 bases, the J end lost 8 bases, and 11 bases lay between the germline ends. Germline V gene sequence: CDR1 LNHDA, CDR2 SQIVND (reference sequence). The DNA of the CDR3 is TGTGCCAGTAGTATGGCAGGGCTGGAGCCCCAGCATTTT. Protein product: CASSMAGLEPQHF.

The J gene is TRBJ2-7, the V gene TRBV11-1, with 7 bases identical to TRBD2. Unmatched junction bases numbered 13, after V lost 2 bases and J lost 3 bases. The CDR3 contains 17 residues. The germline gives CDR1 SGHAT, CDR2 FQDESV (reference sequence). CDR3 nucleotide sequence: TGTGCCAGCAGCTTAATCGGCGGGAGTTTTGGGGGCTACGAGCAGTACTTC. Translated, it gives CASSLIGGSFGGYEQYF. Based on the CDR3 plus reference TRBV11-1 and TRBJ2-7, the full variable domain is EAEVAQSPRYKITEKSQAVAFWCDPISGHATLYWYRQILGQGPELLVQFQDESVVDDSQLPKDRFSAERLKGVDSTLKIQPAELGDSAMYLCASSLIGGSFGGYEQYFGPGTRLTVT.

The rearrangement links TRBV6-1 to TRBJ1-2; D gene unclear. This CDR3 has 15 amino acids. V was shortened by 2 bases and J by 2 bases, with 12 bases between the two germline ends. Germline loops: CDR1 MNHNS, CDR2 SASEGT. The CDR3 here is CASSEHVSPNYGYTF. CDR3 nucleotide sequence: TGTGCCAGCAGTGAACACGTTAGCCCAAACTATGGCTACACCTTC.

This sequence joins TRBV19 and TRBJ1-1; 9 bases align to TRBD1. Germline V gives CDR1 LNHDA, CDR2 SQIVND (reference sequence). With V trimmed by 7 bases and J by 1 base, 1 base remained unmatched. The CDR3 consists of 13 residues. The CDR3 bases are TGTGCCAGTAACAGGGGGCAGAACACTGAAGCTTTCTTT. Translation gives CASNRGQNTEAFF.

The chain combines TRBV6-1 with TRBJ2-7; possibly TRBD1 for D (6 bases). CDR3 length equals 15 residues. Germline CDR1 reads MNHNS; CDR2 reads SASEGT. Trimming took 6 bases from V and 0 from J, leaving 15 bases between them. The CDR3 nucleotides are TGTGCCAGCAGCCTAGGCGGCAGGGGCTCCTACGAGCAGTACTTC. Protein: CASSLGGRGSYEQYF.